Sequencing of this T cell receptor beta chain was carried out in a study of CD8 T cells in Susac syndrome. CD8+ and CD4+ T cells taken from blood had their TCR beta sequenced. In contrast to the negatively isolated CD8+ and CD4+ T cells, TEMRA cells were FACS-enriched. Random-hexamer reverse transcription was applied to about 0.5 to 1 ug RNA. Via MiXCR, TCRdb re-called the immunoSEQ multiplex PCR reads, giving one row per CDR3 protein. This table has 180,000 or so distinct CDR3 sequences, approximately 96% appearing once. Germline V gives CDR1 MGHDK, CDR2 SYGVNS. There are 13 residues in the CDR3. Between the trimmed V and J ends, which lost 4 bases and 7 bases, there was a span of 14 bases.

The chain combines TRBV25-1 with TRBJ2-7; weak D call: TRBD1 (6 bases). This receptor was taken from a human donor with multiple sclerosis. Material for sequencing was CD4+ T cells from PBMCs. The CDR3 DNA is TGTGCCAGCAGTGTACTGGACCAGGGGGAGCAGTACTTC. Translated: CASSVLDQGEQYF.